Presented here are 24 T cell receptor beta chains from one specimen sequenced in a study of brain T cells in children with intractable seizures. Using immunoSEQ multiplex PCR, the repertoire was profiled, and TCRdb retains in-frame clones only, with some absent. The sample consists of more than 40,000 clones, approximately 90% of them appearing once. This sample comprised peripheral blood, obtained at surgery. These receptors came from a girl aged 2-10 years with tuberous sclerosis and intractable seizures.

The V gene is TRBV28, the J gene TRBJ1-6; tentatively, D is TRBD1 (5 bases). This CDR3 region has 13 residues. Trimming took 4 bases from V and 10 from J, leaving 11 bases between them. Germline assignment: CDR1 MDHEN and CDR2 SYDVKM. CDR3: CASSYLGPSPLHF. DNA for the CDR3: TGTGCCAGCAGTTATTTGGGGCCCTCACCCCTCCACTTT.

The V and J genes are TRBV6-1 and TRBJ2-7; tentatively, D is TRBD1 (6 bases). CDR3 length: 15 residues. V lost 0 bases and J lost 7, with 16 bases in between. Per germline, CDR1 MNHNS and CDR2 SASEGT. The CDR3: CASSEADVRGREQYV. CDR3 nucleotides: TGTGCCAGCAGTGAAGCTGATGTCAGGGGACGGGAGCAGTACGTC.

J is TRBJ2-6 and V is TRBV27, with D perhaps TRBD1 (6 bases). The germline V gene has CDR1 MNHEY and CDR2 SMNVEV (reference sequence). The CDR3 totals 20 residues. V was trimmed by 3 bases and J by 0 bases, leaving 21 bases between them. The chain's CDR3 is CASSFGGNRATASGANVLTF. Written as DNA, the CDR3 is TGTGCCAGCAGTTTTGGGGGCAACAGGGCCACTGCCTCTGGGGCCAACGTCCTGACTTTC.

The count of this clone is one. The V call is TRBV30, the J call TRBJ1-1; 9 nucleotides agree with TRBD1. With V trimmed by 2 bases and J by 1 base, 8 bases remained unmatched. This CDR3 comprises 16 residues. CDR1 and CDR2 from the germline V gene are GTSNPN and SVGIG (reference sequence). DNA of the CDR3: TGTGCCTGGAGTCCTCGGGACAGGGTAAAGAACACTGAAGCTTTCTTT. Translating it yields CAWSPRDRVKNTEAFF.

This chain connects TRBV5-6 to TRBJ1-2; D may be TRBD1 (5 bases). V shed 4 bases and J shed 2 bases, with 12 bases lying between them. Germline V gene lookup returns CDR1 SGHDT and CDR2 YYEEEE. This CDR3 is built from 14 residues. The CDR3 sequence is CASSPSGANYGYTF. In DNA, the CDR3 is TGTGCCAGCAGCCCCTCCGGGGCGAACTATGGCTACACCTTC.

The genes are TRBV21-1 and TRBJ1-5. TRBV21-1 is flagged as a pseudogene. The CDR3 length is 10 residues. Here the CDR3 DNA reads TGTGCCAGCAAGAATCAGCCCCAGCATTTT. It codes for CASKNQPQHF.

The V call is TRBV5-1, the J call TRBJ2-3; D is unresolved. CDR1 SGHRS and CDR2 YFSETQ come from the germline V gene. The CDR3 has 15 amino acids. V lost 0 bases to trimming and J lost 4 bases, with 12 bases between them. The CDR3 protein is CASSLVGDRSDTQYF. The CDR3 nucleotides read TGCGCCAGCAGCTTGGTTGGGGATAGGTCAGATACGCAGTATTTT.

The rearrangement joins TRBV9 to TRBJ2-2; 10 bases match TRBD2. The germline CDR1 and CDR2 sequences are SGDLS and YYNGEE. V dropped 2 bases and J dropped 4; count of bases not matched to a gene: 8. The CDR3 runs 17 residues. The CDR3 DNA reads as TGTGCCAGCAGCGTCTCAGTAGCGGGGGGCCGCACCGGGGAGCTGTTTTTT. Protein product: CASSVSVAGGRTGELFF.

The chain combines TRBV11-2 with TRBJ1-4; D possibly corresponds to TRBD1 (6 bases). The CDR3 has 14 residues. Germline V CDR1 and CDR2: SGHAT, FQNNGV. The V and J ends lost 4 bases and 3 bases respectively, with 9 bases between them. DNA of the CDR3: TGTGCCAGCAGCTCGCAGGGGTCTAATGAAAAACTGTTTTTT. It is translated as CASSSQGSNEKLFF.

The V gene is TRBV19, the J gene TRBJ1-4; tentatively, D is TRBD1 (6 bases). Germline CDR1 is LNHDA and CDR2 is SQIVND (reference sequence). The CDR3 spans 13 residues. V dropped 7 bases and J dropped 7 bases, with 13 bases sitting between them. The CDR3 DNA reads TGTGCCAGTACGAGGGGGACGGGTGAAAAACTGTTTTTT. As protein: CASTRGTGEKLFF.

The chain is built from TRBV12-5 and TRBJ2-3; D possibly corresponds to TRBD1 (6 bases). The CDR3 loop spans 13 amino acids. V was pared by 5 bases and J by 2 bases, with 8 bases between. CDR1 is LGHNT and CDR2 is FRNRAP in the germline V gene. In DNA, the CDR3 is TGTGCTAGTGGTCGACAGGACACAGATACGCAGTATTTT. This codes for CASGRQDTDTQYF.

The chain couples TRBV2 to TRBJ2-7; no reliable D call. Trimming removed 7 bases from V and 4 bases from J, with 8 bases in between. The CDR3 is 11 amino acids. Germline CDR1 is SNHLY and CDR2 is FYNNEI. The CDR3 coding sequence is TGTGCCAGCATTCAAGGGTACGAGCAGTACTTC. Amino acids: CASIQGYEQYF.

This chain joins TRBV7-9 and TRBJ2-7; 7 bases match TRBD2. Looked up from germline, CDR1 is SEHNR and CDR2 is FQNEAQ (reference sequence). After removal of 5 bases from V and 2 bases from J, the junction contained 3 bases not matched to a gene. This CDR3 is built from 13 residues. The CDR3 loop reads CASSTGTTYEQYV. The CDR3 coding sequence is TGTGCCAGCAGCACCGGGACTACCTACGAGCAGTACGTC.

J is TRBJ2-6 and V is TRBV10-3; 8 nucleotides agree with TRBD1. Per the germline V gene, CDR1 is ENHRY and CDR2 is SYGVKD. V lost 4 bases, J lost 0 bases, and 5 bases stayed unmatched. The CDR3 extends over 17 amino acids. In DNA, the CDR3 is TGTGCCATCAGTGTAGCAGGGGGCAGCTCTGGGGCCAACGTCCTGACTTTC. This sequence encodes CAISVAGGSSGANVLTF.

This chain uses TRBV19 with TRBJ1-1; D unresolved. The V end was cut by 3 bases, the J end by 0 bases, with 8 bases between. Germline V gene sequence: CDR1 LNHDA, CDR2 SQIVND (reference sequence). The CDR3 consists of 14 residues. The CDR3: CASSMGRLNTEAFF. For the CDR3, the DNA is TGTGCCAGTAGTATGGGCAGACTGAACACTGAAGCTTTCTTT.

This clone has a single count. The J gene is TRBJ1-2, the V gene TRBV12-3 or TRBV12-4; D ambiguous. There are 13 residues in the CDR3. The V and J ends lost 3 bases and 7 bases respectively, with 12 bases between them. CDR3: CASSFSASGGYTF. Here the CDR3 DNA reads TGTGCCAGCAGTTTTTCGGCTTCGGGTGGCTACACCTTC.

CDR3 DNA sequence: TGTGCCAGCAGGCGTGGGACAGGGGGCTCCCTGAGGGGCTACACCTTC. Protein product: CASRRGTGGSLRGYTF. The chain joins TRBV2 to TRBJ1-2, with 12 bases matching TRBD1. After removal of 6 bases from V and 8 bases from J, the junction contained 13 bases not matched to a gene. CDR3 length: 16 residues. The germline gives CDR1 SNHLY, CDR2 FYNNEI.

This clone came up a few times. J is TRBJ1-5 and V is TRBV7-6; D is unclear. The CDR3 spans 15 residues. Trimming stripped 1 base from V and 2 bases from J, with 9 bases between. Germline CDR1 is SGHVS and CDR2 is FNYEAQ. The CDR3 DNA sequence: TGTGCCAGCAGCTTAGAAGGGTTTGGCAATCAGCCCCAGCATTTT. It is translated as CASSLEGFGNQPQHF.

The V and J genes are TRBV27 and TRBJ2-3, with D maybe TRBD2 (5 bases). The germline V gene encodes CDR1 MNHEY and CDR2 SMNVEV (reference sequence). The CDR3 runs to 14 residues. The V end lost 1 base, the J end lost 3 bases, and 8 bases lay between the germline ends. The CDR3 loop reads CASSLWGDTDTQYF. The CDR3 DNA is TGTGCCAGCAGTTTATGGGGAGATACAGATACGCAGTATTTT.

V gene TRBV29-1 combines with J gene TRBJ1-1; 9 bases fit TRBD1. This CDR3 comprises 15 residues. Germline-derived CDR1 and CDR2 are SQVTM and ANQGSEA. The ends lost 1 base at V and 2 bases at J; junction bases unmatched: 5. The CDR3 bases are TGCAGCGTTGAAGGGGACAGGGTAACAAACACTGAAGCTTTCTTT. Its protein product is CSVEGDRVTNTEAFF.

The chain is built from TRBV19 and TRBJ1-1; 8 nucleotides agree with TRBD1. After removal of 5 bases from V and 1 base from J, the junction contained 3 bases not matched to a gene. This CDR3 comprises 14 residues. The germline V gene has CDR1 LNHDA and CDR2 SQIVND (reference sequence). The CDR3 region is CASSSGQGNTEAFF. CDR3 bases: TGTGCCAGTAGTTCCGGACAGGGGAACACTGAAGCTTTCTTT.

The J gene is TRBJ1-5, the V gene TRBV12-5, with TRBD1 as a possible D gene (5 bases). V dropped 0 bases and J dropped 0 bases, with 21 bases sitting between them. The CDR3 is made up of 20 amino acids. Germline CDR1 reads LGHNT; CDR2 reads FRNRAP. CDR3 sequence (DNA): TGTGCTAGTGGTTTGGTACTCTTCGGGCAGGGTCGATATAGCAATCAGCCCCAGCATTTT. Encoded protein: CASGLVLFGQGRYSNQPQHF.

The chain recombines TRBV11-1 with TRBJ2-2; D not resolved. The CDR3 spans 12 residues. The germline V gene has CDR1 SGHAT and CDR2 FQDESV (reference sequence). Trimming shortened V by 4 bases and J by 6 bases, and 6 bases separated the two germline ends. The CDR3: CASSSAPGELFF. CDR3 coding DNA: TGTGCCAGCAGCTCAGCCCCCGGGGAGCTGTTTTTT.

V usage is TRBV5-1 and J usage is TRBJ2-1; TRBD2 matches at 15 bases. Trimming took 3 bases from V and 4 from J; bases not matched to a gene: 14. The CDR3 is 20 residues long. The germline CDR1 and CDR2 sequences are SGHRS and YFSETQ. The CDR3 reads CASSSRGASGLAGGYNEQFF. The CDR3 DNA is TGCGCCAGCAGCTCTAGGGGAGCGTCGGGACTAGCGGGGGGATACAATGAGCAGTTCTTC.